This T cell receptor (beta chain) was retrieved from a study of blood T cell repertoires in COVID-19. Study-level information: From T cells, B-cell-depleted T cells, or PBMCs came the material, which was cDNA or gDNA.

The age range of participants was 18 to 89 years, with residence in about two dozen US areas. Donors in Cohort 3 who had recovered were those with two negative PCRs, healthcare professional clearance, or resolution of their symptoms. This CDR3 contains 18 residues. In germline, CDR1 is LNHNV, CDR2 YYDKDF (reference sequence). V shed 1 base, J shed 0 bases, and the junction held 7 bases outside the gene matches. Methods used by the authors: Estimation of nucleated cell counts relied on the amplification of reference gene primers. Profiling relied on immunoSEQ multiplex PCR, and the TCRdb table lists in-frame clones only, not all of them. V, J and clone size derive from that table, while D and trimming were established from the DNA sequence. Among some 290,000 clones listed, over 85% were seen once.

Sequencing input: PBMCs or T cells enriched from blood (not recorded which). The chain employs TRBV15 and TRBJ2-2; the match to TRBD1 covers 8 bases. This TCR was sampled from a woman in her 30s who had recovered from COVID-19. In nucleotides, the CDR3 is TGTGCCACCAGCAGAGTTCCCAGGGGGCTTTCGAACACCGGGGAGCTGTTTTTT. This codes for CATSRVPRGLSNTGELFF. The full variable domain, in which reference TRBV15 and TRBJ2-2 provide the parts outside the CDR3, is DAMVIQNPRYQVTQFGKPVTLSCSQTLNHNVMYWYQQKSSQAPKLLFHYYDKDFNNEADTPDNFQSRRPNTSFCFLDIRSPGLGDTAMYLCATSRVPRGLSNTGELFFGEGSRLTVL.